What follows is one T cell receptor beta chain and its context. In the original processing: How many nucleated cells were present was estimated from reference gene primer amplification. TCRdb's copy holds only in-frame clones and misses some; the assay was immunoSEQ multiplex PCR. The DNA gave D and trimming, while V, J and clone size come from that table. The data hold some 45,000 clones, with approximately 80% observed a single time. With V trimmed by 4 bases and J by 3 bases, 5 bases remained unmatched. This CDR3 region has 14 residues. Germline lookup yields CDR1 ENHRY and CDR2 SYGVKD. These data are taken from a study of blood T cell repertoires in COVID-19. On the study more broadly: Samples came from the United States, Italy and Spain, spanning acute and convalescent COVID-19. From T cells, B-cell-depleted T cells, or PBMCs came the material, which was cDNA or gDNA.

The sample was peripheral blood. J is TRBJ1-2 and V is TRBV10-3; 7 bases map to TRBD1. This clonotype was obtained from a man between 65 and 79 years old with active or convalescent COVID-19. The CDR3: CAISVRQGDYGYTF. CDR3 coding DNA: TGTGCCATCAGTGTGCGGCAGGGGGACTATGGCTACACCTTC.